A selection of T cell receptor beta chains follows, all from one sample in a study of long-term antiretroviral therapy in people with HIV. Measured with immunoSEQ multiplex PCR; TCRdb has only the in-frame clones, and not every one. The table has some 30,000 clones, about 87% seen once. Sequenced material: unsorted PBMCs, taken 1.8 years after starting antiretroviral therapy. The origin of the receptors is a young woman with HIV. Each CDR3 is given with its conserved first and last residue. A D gene is named only where the DNA matches it firmly. Size is stated for part of the rows, as once, few or many counts, or as a class when the clone is expanded.

TRBV27,TRBD1,-,TRBJ2-7,TGTGCCAGCAGTCTACGACAGGGGTGGAACGAGCAGTACTTC,CASSLRQGWNEQYF
TRBV28,TRBD2,-,TRBJ2-7,TGTGCCAGCAGTTTATCCCTGCCCTCGGGGACTGGCGGGAGGGCCGGGTCGGAGCAGTACTTC,CASSLSLPSGTGGRAGSEQYF
TRBV28,-,-,TRBJ2-2,TGTGCGGCGGGAAGTCGGGAGCTGTTTTTT,CAAGSRELFF
TRBV4-3,-,-,TRBJ2-2,TGCGCCAGCAGCCTTAGATTCGGCGGGGAGCTGTTTTTT,CASSLRFGGELFF
TRBV6-5,-,-,TRBJ2-3,TGTGCCAGCAGCCCCTCGCTCACGAGGGCGCAGTATTTT,CASSPSLTRAQYF
TRBV28,-,-,TRBJ1-4,TGTGCCAGCAGCTTAGCCGAGACTAGGGAAAAACTGTTTTTT,CASSLAETREKLFF
TRBV7-6,-,-,TRBJ1-4,TGTGCCAGCAGCCCGCGTAACGGGAGGAGTGAAAAACTGTTTTTT,CASSPRNGRSEKLFF
TRBV18,TRBD1,-,TRBJ1-5,TGTGCCAGCTCACCAGCCAGGGGGGATCAGCCCCAGCATTTT,CASSPARGDQPQHF
TRBV9,-,-,TRBJ2-1,TGTGCCAGCAGCGTATCTTCGGGACACGACAATGAGCAGTTCTTC,CASSVSSGHDNEQFF
TRBV7-2,-,-,TRBJ1-1,TGTGCCAGCAGCTCTCGCCACCGGGGAGGGGGCACTGAAGCTTTCTTT,CASSSRHRGGGTEAFF
TRBV4-3,TRBD2,-,TRBJ2-1,TGCGCCAGCAGCCAAGGGGTTACTAGCGTTCACAATGAGCAGTTCTTC,CASSQGVTSVHNEQFF
TRBV19,-,-,TRBJ2-6,TGTGCCAGTAGTATAGGCAGCTCTGGGGCCAACGTCCTGACTTTC,CASSIGSSGANVLTF
TRBV2,-,-,TRBJ1-6,TGTGCCAGCAGATTTGACAACGTTGTTTCACCCCTCCACTTT,CASRFDNVVSPLHF
TRBV19,-,few,TRBJ2-7,TGTGCCAGTAGTCGCGGGGGCATAGACTACGAGCAGTACTTC,CASSRGGIDYEQYF
TRBV13,TRBD2,-,TRBJ2-7,TGTGCCAGCAGCCATCGCTCGACTAGCGGGACCTACGAGCAGTACTTC,CASSHRSTSGTYEQYF
TRBV10-3,-,-,TRBJ2-7,TGTGCCATCCGACAGGAGCCCAACTACGAGCAGTACTTC,CAIRQEPNYEQYF
TRBV7-9,-,once,TRBJ2-5,TGTGCCAGCAGCCTCTTGTACCAAGAGACCCAGTACTTC,CASSLLYQETQYF
TRBV18,TRBD1,few,TRBJ2-3,TGTGCCAGCTCACGACAGGGGGGGGATACGCAGTATTTT,CASSRQGGDTQYF
TRBV18,-,once,TRBJ2-2,TGTGCCAGCTCACCCCGAGGACAGCTTTCCGGGGAGCTGTTTTTT,CASSPRGQLSGELFF
TRBV28,-,-,TRBJ2-6,TGTGCCAGCAGACCACAGGGCCTGGGGGCCAACGTCCTGACTTTC,CASRPQGLGANVLTF
TRBV4-1,-,few,TRBJ2-5,TGCGCCAGCAGCCAAGCACGACTATCCGGGCCCGACTTTCAAGAGACCCAGTACTTC,CASSQARLSGPDFQETQYF
TRBV19,-,-,TRBJ1-2,TGTGCCAGTAGTATACCGCCCGGGCAGCAAGGCGGCTACACCTTC,CASSIPPGQQGGYTF
TRBV7-3,-,-,TRBJ2-5,TGTGCCAGCAGCTTGAACCCGAGGGAGACCCAGTACTTC,CASSLNPRETQYF
TRBV2,-,-,TRBJ2-3,TGTGCCAGCAGTGAAAGGGGAGGCACAGATACGCAGTATTTT,CASSERGGTDTQYF
TRBV5-1,TRBD1,-,TRBJ1-4,TGCGCCAGCAGCACCGGACAGGGAACCACTAATGAAAAACTGTTTTTT,CASSTGQGTTNEKLFF
TRBV28,-,-,TRBJ2-1,TGTGCCAGCAGTCCACTTCAGGGGATTGAGCAGTTCTTC,CASSPLQGIEQFF
TRBV4-3,-,-,TRBJ2-1,TGCGCCAGCAGTCAGTGGAAATTCAATGAGCAGTTCTTC,CASSQWKFNEQFF
TRBV4-1,-,-,TRBJ2-3,TGCGCCAGCAGCCAAGATGGAGGGGCCACTACGCAGTATTTT,CASSQDGGATTQYF
TRBV18,TRBD1,-,TRBJ2-4,TGTGCCAGCTCATCGTTACCGGGACAGGGGGCCAAAAACATTCAGTACTTC,CASSSLPGQGAKNIQYF
TRBV19,TRBD2,-,TRBJ2-7,TGTGCCAGTAGTATACCGGCTAGCGGCACCTACGAGCAGTACTTC,CASSIPASGTYEQYF
TRBV6-5,-,once,TRBJ2-5,TGTGCCAGCAGTTACTCGCCTTTCGGTGGGGAGACCCAGTACTTC,CASSYSPFGGETQYF
TRBV7-8,TRBD1,-,TRBJ2-7,TGTGCCAGCAGGCCGGGGACAGGGTCTTCCTACGAGCAGTACTTC,CASRPGTGSSYEQYF
TRBV15,-,-,TRBJ2-7,TGTGCCACCAGCAGAGACCCCGGGCACTACGAGCAGTACTTC,CATSRDPGHYEQYF
TRBV4-3,TRBD2,-,TRBJ2-1,TGCGCCAGCAGCCAAGAAGGCAGCGGGAGCCCTCGGAATGAGCAGTTCTTC,CASSQEGSGSPRNEQFF
TRBV25-1,-,-,TRBJ1-1,TGTGCCAGCGAAGGGATCAAAAGGGGCGGCACTGAAGCTTTCTTT,CASEGIKRGGTEAFF
TRBV11-3,TRBD2,-,TRBJ2-7,TGTGCCAGCAGCCCGACTAGCGGGAGCTACGAGCAGTACTTC,CASSPTSGSYEQYF
TRBV11-2,-,-,TRBJ2-7,TGTGCCAGCAGCTTAGGTGTGACAGAGGCCTACGAGCAGTACTTC,CASSLGVTEAYEQYF
TRBV19,-,-,TRBJ2-7,TGTGCCAGTAACCCGGGGAGCTCCTACGAGCAGTACTTC,CASNPGSSYEQYF
TRBV5-8,TRBD1,-,TRBJ2-7,TGTGCCAGCAGCTTGGGGTTTAGGTCAGGGGGCAGCGAGCAGTACTTC,CASSLGFRSGGSEQYF
TRBV28,-,-,TRBJ1-3,TGTGCCAGCCGGAGGGGGGTAGGAAACACCATATATTTT,CASRRGVGNTIYF
TRBV27,TRBD1,-,TRBJ2-7,TGTGCCAGCAGTTGGGGACAGGTTTACGAGCAGTACTTC,CASSWGQVYEQYF
TRBV6-1,TRBD1,-,TRBJ1-2,TGTGCCAGCAGTGAATACCGGACAGGATATGGCTACACCTTC,CASSEYRTGYGYTF
TRBV28,-,once,TRBJ2-7,TGTGCCAGCAGGGAGGCCGAAGGGGCAGATCGTTCCTACGAGCAGTACTTC,CASREAEGADRSYEQYF
TRBV15,-,-,TRBJ2-6,TGTGCCACCAGCAGTGAAGACAGTACCTCTGGGGCCAACGTCCTGACTTTC,CATSSEDSTSGANVLTF
TRBV2,TRBD1,-,TRBJ1-5,TGTGCCAGCAGTGTTAATCCGGACAGGGAGATAAGCAATCAGCCCCAGCATTTT,CASSVNPDREISNQPQHF
TRBV28,-,-,TRBJ2-7,TGTGCCAGCAGTTTCCCCACAAGGTCTACCCAACTAGTCTCCTACGAGCAGTACTTC,CASSFPTRSTQLVSYEQYF
TRBV29-1,-,once,TRBJ2-1,TGCAGCGTTGAGCAAAGACTCACTGGGGAGCAGTTCTTC,CSVEQRLTGEQFF
TRBV5-1,-,-,TRBJ1-1,TGCGCCAGCAGCTTGTTAGCAAGCGGGTTGAACACTGAAGCTTTCTTT,CASSLLASGLNTEAFF
TRBV21-1,-,-,TRBJ1-1,TGTGCCAGGGGGGAGCGGCGGAACACTGAAGCTTTCTTT,CARGERRNTEAFF
TRBV7-6,TRBD2,few,TRBJ2-7,TGTGCCAGCAGCTTACGCGCGGGAGTTGTAATGTACGAGCAGTACTTC,CASSLRAGVVMYEQYF
TRBV5-1,-,-,TRBJ2-5,TGCGCCAGCAGCTTGGCCGTGGCGGTACAAGAGACCCAGTACTTC,CASSLAVAVQETQYF
TRBV11-2,-,-,TRBJ2-1,TGTGCCAGCAGCTTAAGGTACCAAGGGAGTGTAGGGAGCAATGAGCAGTTCTTC,CASSLRYQGSVGSNEQFF
TRBV9,-,-,TRBJ2-3,TGTGCCAGCACTGGGCTAGGGGAGGTAGGAGATACGCAGTATTTT,CASTGLGEVGDTQYF
TRBV7-6,-,few,TRBJ2-3,TGTGCCAGCAGCATCAACCCCAGGGATACGCAGTATTTT,CASSINPRDTQYF
TRBV11-1,-,-,TRBJ1-1,TGTGCCAGCAGCTTATCCCGCGCCAGAGGCACTGAAGCTTTCTTT,CASSLSRARGTEAFF
TRBV27,TRBD1,-,TRBJ2-5,TGTGCCAGCAGAAGGGGACAGCAAGAGACCCAGTACTTC,CASRRGQQETQYF
TRBV5-1,-,-,TRBJ2-3,TGCGCCAGCAGCTTGGAGCGGAGTAGCACAGATACGCAGTATTTT,CASSLERSSTDTQYF
TRBV11-2,-,-,TRBJ1-4,TGTGCCAGCAGCTTAGGGCCCTTGTGGGGCAATAATGAAAAACTGTTTTTT,CASSLGPLWGNNEKLFF
TRBV19,TRBD1,-,TRBJ2-7,TGTGCCACTAGTAGGCTGGGACAGGGTCTTTACGAGCAGTACTTC,CATSRLGQGLYEQYF
TRBV6-5,TRBD1,-,TRBJ2-5,TGTGCCAGCAGTCGGGACAGGGCGGAGACCCAGTACTTC,CASSRDRAETQYF